Listed below are T cell receptor beta chains from one sample, sequenced in a study of regulatory T cells in long-lasting Graves disease. One entry per CDR3 protein, called by TCRdb with MiXCR from the multiplex PCR reads. Of about 220,000 distinct CDR3 sequences listed, about 19% are singletons. The data were also submitted as part of a second study, on T cells in Graves' hyperthyroidism and ophthalmopathy.

This specimen consisted of peripheral blood mononuclear cells (PBMCs), obtained at new diagnosis, from a patient treated with antithyroid drugs. The receptors shown here come from a woman under 40 with Graves disease. Both conserved end residues are part of each CDR3. The D gene is left open where the match is weak. Size is omitted from some rows. Given values are once, few, many or a class for expanded clones.

>.|TRBV9|many|14|TRBJ1-2
TGTGCCAGCAGCGTTGGGAGGACTAACTATGGCTACACCTTC
CASSVGRTNYGYTF
>TRBD1|TRBV28|many|15|TRBJ2-1
TGTGCCAGCAGCCCGGGACAGGTTGGAAACAATGAGCAGTTCTTC
CASSPGQVGNNEQFF
>.|TRBV4-1|many|13|TRBJ1-6
TGCGCCAGCAGCCCAGAGGGAAATTCACCCCTCCACTTT
CASSPEGNSPLHF
>.|TRBV12-3/TRBV12-4|many|14|TRBJ1-2
TGTGCCAGTCTCCTGGCAGGAGCTAACTATGGCTACACCTTC
CASLLAGANYGYTF
>.|TRBV3-1|many|15|TRBJ1-3
TGTGCCAGCAGTGAGGGACGGCCCTCTGGAAACACCATATATTTT
CASSEGRPSGNTIYF
>.|TRBV18|many|19|TRBJ2-3
TGTGCCAGCTCCCTGTATGTACGGACACATCTTCTTAGCACAGATACGCAGTATTTT
CASSLYVRTHLLSTDTQYF
>.|TRBV2|many|11|TRBJ2-7
TGTGCCAGCAGAGACTACTACGAGCAGTACTTC
CASRDYYEQYF
>.|TRBV6-1|many|11|TRBJ1-3
TGTGCCAGCTTTTCTGGAAACACCATATATTTT
CASFSGNTIYF
>.|TRBV6-2/TRBV6-3|many|14|TRBJ2-7
TGTGCCAGCAGCGGGACAAGCCTATCCTACGAGCAGTACTTC
CASSGTSLSYEQYF
>.|TRBV19|many|14|TRBJ1-2
TGTGCCAGTAGGGCCCGGCAGGGAAACTATGGCTACACCTTC
CASRARQGNYGYTF
>.|TRBV6-4|many|13|TRBJ2-2
TGTGCCAGCAGTTACGTGGATACCGGGGAGCTGTTTTTT
CASSYVDTGELFF
>.|TRBV18|many|15|TRBJ1-3
TGTGCCAGCTCGCGGGACAACCACTCTGGAAACACCATATATTTT
CASSRDNHSGNTIYF
>.|TRBV4-1|many|18|TRBJ1-5
TGCGCCAGCAGCCAAGAGTTACAGGCGGGTTATAGCAATCAGCCCCAGCATTTT
CASSQELQAGYSNQPQHF
>.|TRBV11-2|.|14|TRBJ1-4
TGTGCCAGCAGCTCAACAGGGTTCTATGAAAAACTGTTTTTT
CASSSTGFYEKLFF
>TRBD2|TRBV6-1|many|14|TRBJ2-7
TGTGCCAGCAGGGGAGGCGGGGGGGCCTACGAGCAGTACTTC
CASRGGGGAYEQYF
>TRBD1|TRBV2|.|16|TRBJ2-3
TGTGCCAGCAGCCCCAAGGGGACAGAGGTCGCAGATACGCAGTATTTT
CASSPKGTEVADTQYF
>TRBD2|TRBV4-2|many|17|TRBJ2-2
TGTGCCAGCAGCAAGAACCCTAGCGGGGGGGGGACCGGGGAGCTGTTTTTT
CASSKNPSGGGTGELFF
>TRBD1|TRBV6-1|many|19|TRBJ1-5
TGTGCCAGCAGGAGTTACGGGGGGACAGGGGGGCTTAGCAATCAGCCCCAGCATTTT
CASRSYGGTGGLSNQPQHF
>.|TRBV20-1|.|15|TRBJ2-1
TGCAGTGCTAGGCATCAGCGGGTGCTGGGCAATGAGCAGTTCTTC
CSARHQRVLGNEQFF
>TRBD1|TRBV7-9|many|15|TRBJ1-1
TGTGCCAGCAGCCCAAGGACAGGGTCGAACACTGAAGCTTTCTTT
CASSPRTGSNTEAFF
>.|TRBV7-9|many|15|TRBJ2-7
TGTGCCAGCAGCTTAAGGGCGACAGCAAACTACGAGCAGTACTTC
CASSLRATANYEQYF
>TRBD1|TRBV20-1|many|16|TRBJ1-1
TGCAGTGCTGAGAAAAGGAGGGACAGTCCGAACACTGAAGCTTTCTTT
CSAEKRRDSPNTEAFF
>.|TRBV7-9|few|15|TRBJ2-2
TGTGCCAGCAGCCTCGACAGGGCGGGGACCGGGGAGCTGTCTTTT
CASSLDRAGTGELSF
>.|TRBV10-3|many|12|TRBJ2-7
TGTGCCACCGGCGAGCCACCCCACGAGCAGTACTTC
CATGEPPHEQYF
>.|TRBV28|many|14|TRBJ2-7
TGTGCCAGCAGTTTTGGGTGGACCAAGGGGGAGCAGTACTTC
CASSFGWTKGEQYF
>TRBD1|TRBV27|many|15|TRBJ1-5
TGTGCCAGCCCATACGGAGGGGGCGGTCGACAGCCCCAGCATTTT
CASPYGGGGRQPQHF
>.|TRBV28|many|14|TRBJ2-7
TGTACCAGCAGTTTAGGAAAGGTCTCCTACGAGCAGTACTTC
CTSSLGKVSYEQYF
>.|TRBV5-1|many|12|TRBJ2-5
TGCGCCAGCAGCTTGGGAAAAGAGACCCAGTACTTC
CASSLGKETQYF
>TRBD2|TRBV9|few|15|TRBJ2-3
TGTGCCAGCAGTCGTAGCGGGGATAGCACAGATACGCAGTATTTT
CASSRSGDSTDTQYF
>TRBD2|TRBV5-6|many|15|TRBJ2-1
TGTGCCAGCAGTCCGGGACTAGCGAGAGCGGGTGAGCAGTTCTTC
CASSPGLARAGEQFF
>.|TRBV30|many|13|TRBJ1-1
TGTGCCTGGAGCGGGGAGAGGAACACTGAAGCTTTCTTT
CAWSGERNTEAFF
>TRBD1|TRBV28|many|14|TRBJ1-1
TGTGCCAGCAGTACAAACAGGGGTCACACTGAAGCTTTCTTT
CASSTNRGHTEAFF
>.|TRBV18|many|14|TRBJ2-7
TGTGCCAGCTCACCATACATGGGAGGGGGCGAGCAGTACTTC
CASSPYMGGGEQYF
>.|TRBV11-2|many|14|TRBJ2-7
TGTGCCAGCAGCTTAAGGCCTGGGGGCTACGAGCAGTACTTC
CASSLRPGGYEQYF
>.|TRBV9|many|15|TRBJ1-1
TGTGCCAGCACCGAAACCGACGGGCGTAATACTGAAGCTTTCTTT
CASTETDGRNTEAFF
>TRBD1|TRBV5-4|.|14|TRBJ2-7
TGTGCCAGCAGGAGGGACAGGGGTTCCTACGAGCAGTACTTC
CASRRDRGSYEQYF
>.|TRBV2|.|13|TRBJ1-2
TGTGCCAGCAGTGAAGCCCAGTCCTATGGCTACACCTTC
CASSEAQSYGYTF
>TRBD1|TRBV7-9|many|14|TRBJ1-1
TGTGCCAGCAGTTCTGGGACAGGGGGCACTGAAGCTTTCTTT
CASSSGTGGTEAFF
>.|TRBV7-9|many|16|TRBJ1-1
TGTGCCAGCAGCTTAGCGGTCGGAATCATGAACACTGAAGCTTTCTTT
CASSLAVGIMNTEAFF
>TRBD1|TRBV12-3/TRBV12-4|many|14|TRBJ1-4
TGTGCCAGCAGCGACAGGGGTTTAGGGGAAAAACTGTTTTTT
CASSDRGLGEKLFF
>.|TRBV4-1|few|13|TRBJ2-3
TGCGCCAGCAGCCAAAGCCCTCTGACAGTGCCTTATTTT
CASSQSPLTVPYF
>TRBD1|TRBV2|many|17|TRBJ1-6
TGTGCCAGCAGTTGGGACAGGGTCAGCTCCTATAATTCACCCCTCCACTTT
CASSWDRVSSYNSPLHF
>TRBD2|TRBV5-1|many|15|TRBJ2-1
TGCGCCAGCAGCTGGCGGGAGCCCACCTACAATGAGCAGTTCTTC
CASSWREPTYNEQFF
>.|TRBV4-1|many|14|TRBJ1-1
TGCGCCAGCAGCCACCCGGGAGTCAACACTGAAGCTTTCTTT
CASSHPGVNTEAFF
>TRBD1|TRBV28|many|16|TRBJ1-5
TGTGCCAGCAGTTTCTTTCCCGGGACAGGGAATCAGCCCCAGCATTTT
CASSFFPGTGNQPQHF